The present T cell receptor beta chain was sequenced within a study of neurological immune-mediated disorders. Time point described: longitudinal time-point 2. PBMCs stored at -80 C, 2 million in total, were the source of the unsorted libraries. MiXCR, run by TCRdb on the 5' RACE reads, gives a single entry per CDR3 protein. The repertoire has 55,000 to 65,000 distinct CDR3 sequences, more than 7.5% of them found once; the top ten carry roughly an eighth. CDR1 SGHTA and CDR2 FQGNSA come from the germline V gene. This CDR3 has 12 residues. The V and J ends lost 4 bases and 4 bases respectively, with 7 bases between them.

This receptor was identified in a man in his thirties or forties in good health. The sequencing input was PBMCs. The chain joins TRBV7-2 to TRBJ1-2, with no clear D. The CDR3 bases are TGTGCCAGCAGCTCAAATATCTATGGCTACACCTTC. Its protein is CASSSNIYGYTF.